Included here is one TCR beta chain sequence, with context. The antigen remains undetermined. This sample is part of a study of long-term antiretroviral therapy in people with HIV. Study-level background: Collection dates of the earliest samples fall about a decade before the 2015 immediate-ART recommendation.

Specimens retained about 1-10 million cryopreserved PBMC preceding DNA extraction. immunoSEQ v3.0 was run at survey level. Profiled with immunoSEQ multiplex PCR; TCRdb holds only in-frame clones, not every one. The sample has about 40,000 clones, roughly 90% seen once. General study findings and limits: Nothing was known about ART adherence, viral resistance or changes in therapy.

The V end was cut by 6 bases, the J end by 0 bases, with 9 bases between. The CDR3 is made up of 14 amino acids. From germline, CDR1 is MNHEY and CDR2 SMNVEV (reference sequence). The V call is TRBV27, the J call TRBJ1-3; D is possibly TRBD1 (5 bases). The sample consisted of unsorted PBMCs, taken 1.2 years after starting antiretroviral therapy. The sequence derives from a woman in her fifties or sixties with HIV. The CDR3 spells CASRDSFSGNTIYF. CDR3 DNA: TGTGCCAGCAGAGACAGTTTCTCTGGAAACACCATATATTTT.